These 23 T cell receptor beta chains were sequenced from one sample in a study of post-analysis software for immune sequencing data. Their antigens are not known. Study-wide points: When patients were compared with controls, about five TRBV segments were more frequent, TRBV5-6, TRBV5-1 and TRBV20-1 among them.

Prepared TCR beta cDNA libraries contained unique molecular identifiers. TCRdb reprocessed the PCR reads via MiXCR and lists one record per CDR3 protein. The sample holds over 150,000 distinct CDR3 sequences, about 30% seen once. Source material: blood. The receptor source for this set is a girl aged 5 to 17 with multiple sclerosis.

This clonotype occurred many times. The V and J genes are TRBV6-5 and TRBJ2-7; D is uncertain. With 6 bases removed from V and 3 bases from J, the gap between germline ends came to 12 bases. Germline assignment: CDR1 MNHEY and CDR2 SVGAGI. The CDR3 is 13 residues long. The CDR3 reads CASSSGSIYEQYF. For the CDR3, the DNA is TGTGCCAGCAGCTCGGGTTCCATCTACGAGCAGTACTTC.

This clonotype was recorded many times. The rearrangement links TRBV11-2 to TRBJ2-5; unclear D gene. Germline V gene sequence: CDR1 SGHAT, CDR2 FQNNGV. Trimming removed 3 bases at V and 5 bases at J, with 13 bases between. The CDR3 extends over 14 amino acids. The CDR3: CASSFLGMGETQYF. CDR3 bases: TGTGCCAGCAGCTTTCTGGGGATGGGTGAGACCCAGTACTTC.

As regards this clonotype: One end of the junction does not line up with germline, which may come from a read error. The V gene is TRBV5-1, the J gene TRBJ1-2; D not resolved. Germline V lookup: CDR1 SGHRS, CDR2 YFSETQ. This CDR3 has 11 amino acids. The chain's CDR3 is CAGSLGLGYTF. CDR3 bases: TGCGCCGGCAGCTTGGGGTTGGGCTACACCTTC.

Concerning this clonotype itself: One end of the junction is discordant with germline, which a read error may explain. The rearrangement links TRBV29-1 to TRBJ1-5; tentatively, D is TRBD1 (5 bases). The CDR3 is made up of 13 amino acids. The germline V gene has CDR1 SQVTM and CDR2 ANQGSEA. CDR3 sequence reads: CGVAGVDRQPQHF. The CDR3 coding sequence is TGCGGCGTTGCGGGGGTAGATAGGCAGCCCCAGCATTTT.

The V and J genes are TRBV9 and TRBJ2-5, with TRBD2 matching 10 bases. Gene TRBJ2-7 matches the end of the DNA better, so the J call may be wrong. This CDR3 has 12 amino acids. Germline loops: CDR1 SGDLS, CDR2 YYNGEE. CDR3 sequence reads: CASSASGSEQYF. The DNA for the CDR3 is TGTGCCAGCAGCGCTAGCGGGAGCGAGCAGTACTTC.

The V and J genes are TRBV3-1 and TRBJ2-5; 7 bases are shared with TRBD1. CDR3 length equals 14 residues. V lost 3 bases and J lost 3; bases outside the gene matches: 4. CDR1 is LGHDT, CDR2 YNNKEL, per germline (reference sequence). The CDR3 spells CASSQTGTEETQYF. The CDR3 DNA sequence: TGTGCCAGCAGCCAGACCGGGACAGAAGAGACCCAGTACTTC.

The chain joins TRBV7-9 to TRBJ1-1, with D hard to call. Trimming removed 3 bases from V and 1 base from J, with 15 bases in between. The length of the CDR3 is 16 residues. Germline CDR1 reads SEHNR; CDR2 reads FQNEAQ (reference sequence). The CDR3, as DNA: TGTGCCAGCAGCTTCGGGTTTGGGCAGCCGAACACTGAAGCTTTCTTT. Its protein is CASSFGFGQPNTEAFF.

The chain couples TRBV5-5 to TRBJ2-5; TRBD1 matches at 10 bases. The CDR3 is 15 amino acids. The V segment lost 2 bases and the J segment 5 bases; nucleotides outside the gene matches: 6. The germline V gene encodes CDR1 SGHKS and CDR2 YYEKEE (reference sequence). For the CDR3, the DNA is TGTGCCAGCAGCTTCGGGACAGGGGCGAGGGAGACCCAGTACTTC. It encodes CASSFGTGARETQYF.

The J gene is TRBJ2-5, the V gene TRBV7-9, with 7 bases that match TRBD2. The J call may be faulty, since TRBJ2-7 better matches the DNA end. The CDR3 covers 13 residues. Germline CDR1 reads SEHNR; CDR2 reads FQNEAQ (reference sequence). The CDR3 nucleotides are TGTGCCAGCAGCCCCTGGACTAGCTACGAGCAGTACTTC. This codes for CASSPWTSYEQYF.

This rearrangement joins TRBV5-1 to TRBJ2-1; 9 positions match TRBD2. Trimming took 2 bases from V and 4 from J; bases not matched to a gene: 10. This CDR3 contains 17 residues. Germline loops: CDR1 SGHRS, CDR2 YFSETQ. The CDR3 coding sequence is TGCGCCAGCAGCTTTTTTGGACTAGCGCCCCTTTACAATGAGCAGTTCTTC. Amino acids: CASSFFGLAPLYNEQFF. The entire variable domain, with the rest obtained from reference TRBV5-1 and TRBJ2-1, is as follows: KAGVTQTPRYLIKTRGQQVTLSCSPISGHRSVSWYQQTPGQGLQFLFEYFSETQRNKGNFPGRFSGRQFSNSRSEMNVSTLELGDSALYLCASSFFGLAPLYNEQFFGPGTRLTVL.

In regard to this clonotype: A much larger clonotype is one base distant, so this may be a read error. The DNA for the CDR3 is TGCGCCAGCAACCAAGGTCAGGGGTGGGGCAATGAGCAGTACTTC. Protein sequence: CASNQGQGWGNEQYF. J is TRBJ2-7 and V is TRBV4-1; D may be TRBD1 (6 bases). Per the germline V gene, CDR1 is MGHRA and CDR2 is YSYEKL. This CDR3 is built from 15 residues.

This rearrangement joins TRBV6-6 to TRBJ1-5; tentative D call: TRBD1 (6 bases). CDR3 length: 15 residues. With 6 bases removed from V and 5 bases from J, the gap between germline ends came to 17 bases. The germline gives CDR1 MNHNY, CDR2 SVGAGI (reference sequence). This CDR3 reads CASSLRRGKDQPQHF. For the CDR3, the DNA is TGTGCCAGCAGCCTCCGGAGGGGGAAGGATCAGCCCCAGCATTTT.

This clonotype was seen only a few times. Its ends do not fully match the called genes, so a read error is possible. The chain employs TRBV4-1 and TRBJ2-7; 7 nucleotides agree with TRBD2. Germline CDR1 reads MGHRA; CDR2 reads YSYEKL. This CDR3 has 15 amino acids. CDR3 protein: CASGQDLADAYEQYF. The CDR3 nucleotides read TGCGCCAGCGGCCAAGATCTAGCGGATGCCTACGAGCAGTACTTC.

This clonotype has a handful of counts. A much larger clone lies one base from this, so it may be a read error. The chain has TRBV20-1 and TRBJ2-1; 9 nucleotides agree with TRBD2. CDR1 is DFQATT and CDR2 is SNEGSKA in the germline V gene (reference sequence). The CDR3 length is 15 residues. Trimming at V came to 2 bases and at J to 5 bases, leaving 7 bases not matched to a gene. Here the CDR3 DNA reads TGCAGTGCTAGACTCCGGCTAGCGGGGCACAATGAGCAGTTCTTC. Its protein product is CSARLRLAGHNEQFF.

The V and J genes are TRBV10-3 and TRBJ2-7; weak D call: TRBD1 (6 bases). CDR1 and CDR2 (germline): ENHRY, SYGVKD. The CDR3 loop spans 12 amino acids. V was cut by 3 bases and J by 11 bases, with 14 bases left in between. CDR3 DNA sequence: TGTGCCATCAGTGAAGGGGGTCCCGTAGAGTACTTC. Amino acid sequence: CAISEGGPVEYF.

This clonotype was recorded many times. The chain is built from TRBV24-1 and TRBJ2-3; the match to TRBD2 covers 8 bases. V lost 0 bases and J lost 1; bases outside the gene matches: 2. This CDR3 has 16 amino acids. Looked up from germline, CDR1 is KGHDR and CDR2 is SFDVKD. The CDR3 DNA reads TGTGCCACCAGTGATTTGATGCGGGAGGGCACAGATACGCAGTATTTT. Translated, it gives CATSDLMREGTDTQYF.

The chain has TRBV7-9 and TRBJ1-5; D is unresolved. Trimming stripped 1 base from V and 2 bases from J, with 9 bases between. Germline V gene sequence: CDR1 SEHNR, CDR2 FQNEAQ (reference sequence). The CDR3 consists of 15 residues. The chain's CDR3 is CASSLGPSRNQPQHF. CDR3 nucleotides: TGTGCCAGCAGCTTAGGTCCTAGCCGCAATCAGCCCCAGCATTTT.

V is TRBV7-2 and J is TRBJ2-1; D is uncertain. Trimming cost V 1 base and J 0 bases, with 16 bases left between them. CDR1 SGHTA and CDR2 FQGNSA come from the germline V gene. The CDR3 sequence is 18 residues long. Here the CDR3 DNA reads TGTGCCAGCAGCTTAGTCAGTAGGCGCGCGGTCTCCTACAATGAGCAGTTCTTC. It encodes CASSLVSRRAVSYNEQFF.

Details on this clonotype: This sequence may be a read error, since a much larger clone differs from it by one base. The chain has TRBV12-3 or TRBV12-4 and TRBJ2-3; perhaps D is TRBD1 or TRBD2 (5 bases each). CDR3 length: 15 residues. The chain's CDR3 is CASTAVSRGADAQYF. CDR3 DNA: TGTGCCAGCACCGCGGTCTCTAGAGGGGCAGATGCGCAGTATTTT.

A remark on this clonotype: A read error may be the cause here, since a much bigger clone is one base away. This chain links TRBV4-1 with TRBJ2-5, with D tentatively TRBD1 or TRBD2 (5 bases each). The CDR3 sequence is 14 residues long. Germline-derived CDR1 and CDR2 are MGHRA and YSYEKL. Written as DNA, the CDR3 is TGCGCCAACAGCCGGGGACCGACCCAAGAGACCCAGTACTTC. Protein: CANSRGPTQETQYF.

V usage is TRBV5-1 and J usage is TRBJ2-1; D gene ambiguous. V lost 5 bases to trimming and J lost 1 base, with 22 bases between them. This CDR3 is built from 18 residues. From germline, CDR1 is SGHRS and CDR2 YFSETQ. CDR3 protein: CASSWASWISWSYNEQFF. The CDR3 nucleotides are TGCGCCAGCAGTTGGGCGTCTTGGATTTCGTGGTCCTACAATGAGCAGTTCTTC. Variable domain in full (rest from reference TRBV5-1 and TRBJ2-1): KAGVTQTPRYLIKTRGQQVTLSCSPISGHRSVSWYQQTPGQGLQFLFEYFSETQRNKGNFPGRFSGRQFSNSRSEMNVSTLELGDSALYLCASSWASWISWSYNEQFFGPGTRLTVL.

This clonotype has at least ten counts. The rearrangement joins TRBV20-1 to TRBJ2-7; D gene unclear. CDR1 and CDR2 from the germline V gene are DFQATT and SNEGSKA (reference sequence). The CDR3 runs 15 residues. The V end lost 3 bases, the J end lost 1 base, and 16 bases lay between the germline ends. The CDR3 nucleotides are TGCAGTGCTAGTTTGGGGTTTTCCGGATCCTACGAGCAGTACTTC. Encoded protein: CSASLGFSGSYEQYF.

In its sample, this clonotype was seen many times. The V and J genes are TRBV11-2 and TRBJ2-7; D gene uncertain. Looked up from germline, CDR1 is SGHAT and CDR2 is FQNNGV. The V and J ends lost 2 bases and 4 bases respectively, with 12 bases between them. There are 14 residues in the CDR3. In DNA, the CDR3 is TGTGCCAGCAGCTTACGCTGGGTAGGGTACGAGCAGTACTTC. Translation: CASSLRWVGYEQYF. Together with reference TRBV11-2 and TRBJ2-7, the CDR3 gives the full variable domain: EAGVAQSPRYKIIEKRQSVAFWCNPISGHATLYWYQQILGQGPKLLIQFQNNGVVDDSQLPKDRFSAERLKGVDSTLKIQPAKLEDSAVYLCASSLRWVGYEQYFGPGTRLTVT.